Listed below are T cell receptor beta chains from one sample, sequenced in a study of technical replicates of blood from a handful of donors. Assay used: immunoSEQ multiplex PCR; TCRdb lists only in-frame clones, some missing. The sample contains nearly 80,000 clones, about nine tenths of which appear only once. The specimen was T cells isolated from PBMCs. These receptors all stem from a human donor in good health. Each CDR3 is given with its conserved first and last residue. The order of the fields is D gene, J gene, V gene, clone size, CDR3 protein, CDR3 DNA. D genes are given only for firm matches. Clone size, where shown, is once, few, many, or a class for clones that have expanded.

. | TRBJ2-1 | TRBV27 | . | CASSLGLYNEQFF | TGTGCCAGCAGTCTAGGACTATACAATGAGCAGTTCTTC
. | TRBJ2-1 | TRBV27 | . | CASSLADTTYNEQFF | TGTGCCAGCAGTTTAGCGGATACGACCTACAATGAGCAGTTCTTC
TRBD1 | TRBJ1-2 | TRBV11-3 | . | CASSLEGQTYGYTF | TGTGCCAGCAGCTTAGAGGGACAGACGTATGGCTACACCTTC
TRBD2 | TRBJ2-3 | TRBV4-1 | . | CASSQRTSGTDTQYF | TGCGCCAGCAGCCAAAGGACTAGCGGCACAGATACGCAGTATTTT
. | TRBJ2-5 | TRBV11-2 | . | CANSNGARAGETQYF | TGTGCCAATAGTAACGGGGCCCGAGCGGGAGAGACCCAGTACTTC
. | TRBJ2-2 | TRBV4-3 | . | CASSQEPLSSGELFF | TGCGCCAGCAGCCAAGAACCTCTGAGTTCCGGGGAGCTGTTTTTT
. | TRBJ1-2 | TRBV10-3 | . | CAISEYRANYGYTF | TGTGCCATCAGTGAGTACAGAGCTAACTATGGCTACACCTTC
TRBD1 | TRBJ1-2 | TRBV7-2 | once | CASSGLRGINYGYTF | TGTGCCAGCAGCGGCCTCAGGGGGATAAACTATGGCTACACCTTC
TRBD1 | TRBJ2-7 | TRBV5-1 | . | CATSPTGQGSRQYF | TGCGCCACATCGCCAACGGGACAGGGTAGTCGGCAGTACTTC
TRBD1 | TRBJ1-5 | TRBV11-2 | . | CASSLGQGTFNQPQHF | TGTGCCAGCAGCTTAGGACAGGGTACATTTAATCAGCCCCAGCATTTT
. | TRBJ2-6 | TRBV27 | few | CASSPTGRTGANVLTF | TGTGCCAGCAGTCCAACAGGGCGTACTGGGGCCAACGTCCTGACTTTC
TRBD2 | TRBJ2-1 | TRBV27 | . | CASSLLAGRNEQFF | TGTGCCAGCAGTTTACTAGCGGGAAGGAATGAGCAGTTCTTC
. | TRBJ1-3 | TRBV4-2 | . | CASSESAGNLISGNTIYF | TGTGCCAGCAGCGAATCGGCAGGCAACCTCATCTCTGGAAACACCATATATTTT
TRBD2 | TRBJ2-1 | TRBV5-1 | . | CASSLASRGLAESYNEQFF | TGCGCCAGCAGCTTGGCCTCGAGGGGACTAGCGGAGAGTTACAATGAGCAGTTCTTC
TRBD2 | TRBJ2-7 | TRBV28 | . | CASSLSGRKYEQYF | TGTGCCAGCAGTTTGTCCGGGAGGAAGTACGAGCAGTACTTC
. | TRBJ2-1 | TRBV7-6 | . | CASSSPRLGRDYNEQFF | TGTGCCAGCAGCTCCCCGCGGTTAGGGAGAGACTACAATGAGCAGTTCTTC
. | TRBJ2-2 | TRBV7-9 | . | CASITDGTGELFF | TGTGCCAGCATCACAGACGGCACCGGGGAGCTGTTTTTT
. | TRBJ1-5 | TRBV12-2 | . | CASRLAKDRVYYSNQPQHF | TGTGCAAGTCGCTTAGCGAAGGACAGGGTCTACTATAGCAATCAGCCCCAGCATTTT
. | TRBJ1-3 | TRBV4-1 | . | CASSQDPLSSGNTIYF | TGCGCCAGCAGCCAAGATCCGCTGAGCTCTGGAAACACCATATATTTT
. | TRBJ1-2 | TRBV10-3 | once | CAISESPGNYGYTF | TGTGCCATCAGTGAGTCGCCGGGAAACTATGGCTACACCTTC
TRBD2 | TRBJ2-1 | TRBV5-4 | . | CASSLVNSGRGHEQFF | TGTGCCAGCAGCTTGGTGAATAGCGGGCGGGGCCATGAGCAGTTCTTC
TRBD2 | TRBJ2-7 | TRBV27 | . | CASIPREGYEQYF | TGTGCCAGCATCCCCAGGGAGGGGTACGAGCAGTACTTC
TRBD1 | TRBJ2-7 | TRBV4-3 | once | CASSQVWDRQYEQYF | TGCGCCAGCAGCCAAGTATGGGACAGGCAGTACGAGCAGTACTTC
TRBD1 | TRBJ1-5 | TRBV7-2 | . | CASSLQGSVPHF | TGTGCCAGCAGCCTACAGGGGTCCGTCCCGCATTTT
. | TRBJ2-3 | TRBV6-5 | . | CASSSGLAYTDTQYF | TGTGCCAGCAGTTCCGGGTTGGCATACACAGATACGCAGTATTTT
TRBD2 | TRBJ2-1 | TRBV9 | few | CASSPRLAGAYNEQFF | TGTGCCAGCAGCCCCCGACTAGCGGGAGCCTACAATGAGCAGTTCTTC
. | TRBJ2-7 | TRBV7-9 | . | CASSLYQDQQYF | TGTGCCAGCAGCTTATACCAGGATCAGCAGTACTTC
TRBD1 | TRBJ1-2 | TRBV19 | . | CASSIGDSQGYTF | TGTGCCAGTAGTATCGGGGACAGCCAAGGCTACACCTTC
. | TRBJ1-1 | TRBV10-3 | . | CAISESHRVNTEAFF | TGTGCCATCAGTGAGTCGCATCGGGTGAACACTGAAGCTTTCTTT
. | TRBJ1-2 | TRBV19 | . | CASSIEQPNYGYTF | TGTGCCAGTAGTATAGAACAGCCCAACTATGGCTACACCTTC
. | TRBJ1-2 | TRBV6-5 | . | CASSYSPGSYGYTF | TGTGCCAGCAGTTACTCTCCCGGTTCCTATGGCTACACCTTC
. | TRBJ1-2 | TRBV14 | . | CASSPTRDKAGYTF | TGTGCCAGCAGCCCGACCAGGGACAAGGCAGGCTACACCTTC
. | TRBJ1-1 | TRBV27 | . | CASSLTIGATEAFF | TGTGCCAGCAGTTTAACAATTGGAGCCACTGAAGCTTTCTTT
. | TRBJ2-7 | TRBV27 | . | CASSSTGGGLEQYF | TGTGCCAGCAGTTCAACGGGAGGGGGCCTCGAGCAGTACTTC
TRBD1 | TRBJ2-7 | TRBV5-5 | . | CASSLEGLGGHEQYF | TGTGCCAGCAGCTTGGAGGGGCTAGGGGGCCACGAGCAGTACTTC
TRBD2 | TRBJ2-7 | TRBV6-6 | . | CASSGLDEQYF | TGTGCCAGCAGCGGACTAGACGAGCAGTACTTC
. | TRBJ2-7 | TRBV11-2 | . | CASSLWGGDEQYF | TGTGCCAGCAGCTTATGGGGCGGCGACGAGCAGTACTTC
. | TRBJ1-1 | TRBV19 | . | CASSFTGNTEAFF | TGTGCCAGTAGTTTTACAGGGAACACTGAAGCTTTCTTT
. | TRBJ2-7 | TRBV25-1 | once | CASTPLGAGSSYGQYF | TGTGCCAGCACCCCCTTAGGGGCAGGAAGCTCCTACGGGCAGTACTTC
TRBD1 | TRBJ1-2 | TRBV29-1 | . | CSVTGNGYTF | TGCAGCGTGACAGGGAATGGCTACACCTTC
TRBD1 | TRBJ2-1 | TRBV6-4 | . | CASSRTGGDEQFF | TGTGCCAGCAGCCGGACAGGGGGCGATGAGCAGTTCTTC
. | TRBJ1-4 | TRBV20-1 | . | CSAKENEKLFF | TGCAGTGCTAAGGAGAATGAAAAACTGTTTTTT
. | TRBJ1-5 | TRBV9 | . | CASSVDPGQPQHF | TGTGCCAGCAGCGTAGACCCGGGGCAGCCCCAGCATTTT
. | TRBJ1-3 | TRBV7-8 | . | CASSLGSDTGNTIYF | TGTGCCAGCAGCCTGGGCTCAGATACTGGAAACACCATATATTTT
. | TRBJ2-1 | TRBV6-5 | . | CASSYSTSLAQEEQFF | TGTGCCAGCAGTTACTCAACTTCACTAGCCCAAGAGGAGCAGTTCTTC